One and the same sample provided the 8 T cell receptor beta chains below, sequenced in a study of regulatory T cells in long-lasting Graves disease. Time point noted: persistent/refractory GD, antithyroid drugs over 5 years with positive TRAb. PBMC-extracted RNA yielded the TCR library. CDR3 regions were amplified by Arm-PCR using iRepertoire HTBI primers to build TCR beta libraries. TCRdb ran MiXCR on the multiplex PCR reads and lists one entry per CDR3 protein. The data hold 350,000 to 450,000 distinct CDR3 sequences, with under 25% observed a single time. Sequences were derived from peripheral blood mononuclear cells (PBMCs), sampled when the disease was refractory, from a patient treated with antithyroid drugs. These receptors originate from a female donor with Graves disease.

This clonotype has ten or more counts. CDR3 region: CASSPPAFLPPSKSYEQYF. CDR3 DNA sequence: TGTGCCAGCAGTCCACCGGCTTTTTTACCCCCCTCGAAGTCCTACGAGCAGTACTTC. This chain uses TRBV12-3 or TRBV12-4 with TRBJ2-7, with D unresolved. This CDR3 is built from 19 residues. V was clipped by 5 bases and J by 1 base, with 27 bases between them.

This chain uses TRBV19 with TRBJ2-3, with TRBD2 matching 8 bases. V shed 4 bases, J shed 1 base, and the junction held 7 bases outside the gene matches. The germline V gene encodes CDR1 LNHDA and CDR2 SQIVND (reference sequence). The CDR3 length is 16 residues. CDR3 nucleotides: TGTGCCAGTAGTACCGGGACTAGGAAAGGCACAGATACGCAGTATTTT. Its translation is CASSTGTRKGTDTQYF.

The gene calls are TRBV5-1 and TRBJ2-7; 12 nucleotides line up with TRBD2. Germline CDR1 is SGHRS and CDR2 is YFSETQ. The V gene end was trimmed by 7 bases and the J gene end by 5 bases; junction bases not matched to a gene: 7. This CDR3 has 14 residues. The CDR3 loop is CASLSSGRAHEQYF. CDR3 DNA sequence: TGCGCCAGCCTCTCTAGCGGGAGGGCCCACGAGCAGTACTTC.

The V call is TRBV5-1, the J call TRBJ2-7, with 14 bases that match TRBD2. Germline V gives CDR1 SGHRS, CDR2 YFSETQ. Germline trimming cut 4 bases from V and 1 base from J; bases unmatched to any gene: 4. The CDR3 length is 16 residues. The CDR3 DNA sequence: TGCGCCAGCAGCAAGGGACTAGCGGGAGCGTCCTACGAGCAGTACTTC. Protein sequence: CASSKGLAGASYEQYF.

DNA of the CDR3: TGTGCCAGCTCAGCGGGTGTTACGAACACCGGGGAGCTGTTTTTT. This gives the protein CASSAGVTNTGELFF. The rearrangement joins TRBV4-2 to TRBJ2-2, with a tentative D call TRBD2 (6 bases). This CDR3 region has 15 residues. Germline V gene lookup returns CDR1 LGHNA and CDR2 YNFKEQ. The V end was cut by 8 bases, the J end by 0 bases, with 13 bases between.

This clonotype was observed many times. The chain uses TRBV3-1 and TRBJ2-7; 12 nucleotides match TRBD2. The CDR3 length is 16 residues. Germline CDR1 and CDR2: LGHDT and YNNKEL (reference sequence). After removal of 1 base from V and 4 bases from J, the junction contained 5 bases not matched to a gene. CDR3 region: CASSQAWTSGIYEQYF. CDR3 nucleotide sequence: TGTGCCAGCAGCCAAGCGTGGACTAGCGGGATATACGAGCAGTACTTC.

In this sample, this clonotype turned up many times. V is TRBV20-1 and J is TRBJ2-4; 7 nucleotides agree with TRBD2. Germline V gene lookup returns CDR1 DFQATT and CDR2 SNEGSKA (reference sequence). The CDR3 contains 14 residues. V lost 5 bases to trimming and J lost 8 bases; unmatched junction nucleotides: 12. Here the CDR3 DNA reads TGCAGTGCTTCCCAGGGTCGCGGGAGTTACATTCAGTACTTC. It is translated as CSASQGRGSYIQYF.

This clonotype has just a few counts. The chain has TRBV20-1 and TRBJ2-2, with D possibly matching TRBD2 (7 bases). CDR1 and CDR2 (germline): DFQATT, SNEGSKA (reference sequence). Trimming stripped 1 base from V and 5 bases from J, with 14 bases between. This CDR3 spans 15 amino acids. The CDR3 DNA is TGCAGTGCTAGAGCCGTGAGGGGGGGAACCGGGGAGCTGTTTTTT. It specifies CSARAVRGGTGELFF.